This T cell receptor beta chain was captured by sequencing in a study of T cell changes during pregnancy in multiple sclerosis. Data came from immunoSEQ multiplex PCR; TCRdb stores just in-frame clones and leaves some out. Of around 36,000 clones listed, roughly nine tenths were seen once; the top ten hold roughly 1.2%. The germline V gene has CDR1 KGHSH and CDR2 LQKENI. This CDR3 region has 17 residues. V lost 2 bases, J lost 3 bases, and 12 bases stayed unmatched. This receptor was taken from a female donor with multiple sclerosis, enrolled in a pregnancy study. J is TRBJ1-1 and V is TRBV18, with 7 bases identical to TRBD1. Sequencing used peripheral blood, obtained before pregnancy. The CDR3 coding sequence is TGTGCCAGCTCACCAGGAAGCAACAGGGGTTCGGACACTGAAGCTTTCTTT. Translating it yields CASSPGSNRGSDTEAFF.